This section outlines one T cell receptor beta chain sequence together with its context. The antigen is unknown. Per the germline V gene, CDR1 is SNHLY and CDR2 is FYNNEI. The J segment lost 5 bases and the V segment lost 3 bases, leaving 2 bases of the junction unmatched. CDR3 length: 14 residues. For the second PCR, which ran for roughly 6 to 12 cycles, a sample-barcoded 5' primer and a J-beta primer mix were used. TCRdb reprocessed the 5' RACE reads via MiXCR and lists one record per CDR3 protein. There are about 1.1 million distinct CDR3 sequences in the sample; around two fifths occur only once, and roughly 13% lies in the top ten. The data belong to a study of blood T cells in healthy people across ages. General study points: Diversity was estimated from one million T cells, and these estimates were considered underestimates.

Individuals who donated were healthy Caucasians from Russia aged 6 to 90. Per-sample yields of isolated PBMCs were at least 6.5 million. This clonotype originated in a man aged 18 to 35 in good health. The sequencing sample was made of blood. This chain links TRBV2 with TRBJ1-5, with 9 bases matching TRBD1. CDR3 bases: TGTGCCAGCAGTGATGGACAGGGGCATCAGCCCCAGCATTTT. Encoded protein: CASSDGQGHQPQHF.